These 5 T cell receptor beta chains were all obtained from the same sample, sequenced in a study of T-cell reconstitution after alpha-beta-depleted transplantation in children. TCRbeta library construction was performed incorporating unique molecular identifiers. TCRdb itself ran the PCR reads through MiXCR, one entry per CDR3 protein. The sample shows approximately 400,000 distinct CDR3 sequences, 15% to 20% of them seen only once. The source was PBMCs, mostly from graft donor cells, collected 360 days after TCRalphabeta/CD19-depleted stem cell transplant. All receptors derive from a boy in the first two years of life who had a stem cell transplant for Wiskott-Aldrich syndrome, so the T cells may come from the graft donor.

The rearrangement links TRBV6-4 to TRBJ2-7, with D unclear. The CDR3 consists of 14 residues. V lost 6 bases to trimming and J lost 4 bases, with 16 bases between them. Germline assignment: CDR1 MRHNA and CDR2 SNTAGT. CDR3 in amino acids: CASRRWTDPYEQYF. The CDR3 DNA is TGTGCCAGCAGGAGGTGGACGGATCCTTACGAGCAGTACTTC.

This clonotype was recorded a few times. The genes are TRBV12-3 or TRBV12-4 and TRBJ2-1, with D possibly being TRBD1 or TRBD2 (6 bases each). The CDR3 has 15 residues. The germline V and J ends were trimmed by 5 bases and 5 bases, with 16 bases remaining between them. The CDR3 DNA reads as TGTGCCAGCAGTCCTAACAGGGACTTCGACAATGAGCAGTTCTTC. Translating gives CASSPNRDFDNEQFF.

The CDR3 is CASVEGIRIAQYF. The CDR3 DNA reads TGTGCCAGCGTGGAGGGTATCAGAATCGCCCAGTACTTC. This chain joins TRBV2 and TRBJ2-5; perhaps TRBD2 as D (6 bases). This CDR3 region has 13 residues. From germline, CDR1 is SNHLY and CDR2 FYNNEI. The V end lost 8 bases, the J end lost 9 bases, and 19 bases lay between the germline ends.

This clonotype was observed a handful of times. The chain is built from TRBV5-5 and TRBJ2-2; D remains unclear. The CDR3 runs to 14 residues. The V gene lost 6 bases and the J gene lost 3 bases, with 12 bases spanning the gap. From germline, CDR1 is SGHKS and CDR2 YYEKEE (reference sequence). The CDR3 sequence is CASTLGQDTGELFF. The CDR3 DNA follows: TGTGCCAGCACCCTGGGTCAGGACACCGGGGAGCTGTTTTTT.

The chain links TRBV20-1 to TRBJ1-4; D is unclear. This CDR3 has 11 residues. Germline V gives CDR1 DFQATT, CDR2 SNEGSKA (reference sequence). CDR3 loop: CSGLSNEKLFF. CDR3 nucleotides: TGCAGCGGCTTGTCAAATGAAAAACTGTTTTTT.